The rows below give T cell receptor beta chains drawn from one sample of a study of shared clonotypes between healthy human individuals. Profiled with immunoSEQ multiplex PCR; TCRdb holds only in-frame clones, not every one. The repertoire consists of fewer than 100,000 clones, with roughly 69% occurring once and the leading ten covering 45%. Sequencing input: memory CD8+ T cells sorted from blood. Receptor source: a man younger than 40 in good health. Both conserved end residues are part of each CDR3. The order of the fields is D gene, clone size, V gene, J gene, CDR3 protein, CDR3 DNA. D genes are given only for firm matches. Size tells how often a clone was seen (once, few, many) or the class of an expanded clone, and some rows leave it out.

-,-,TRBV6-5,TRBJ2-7,CASSYSIGSYEQYF,TGTGCCAGCAGTTACTCGATCGGGTCCTACGAGCAGTACTTC
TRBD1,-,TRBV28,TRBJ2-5,CASSRLLLGQDDVWETQYF,TGTGCCAGCAGTCGATTGCTCCTGGGACAGGATGATGTGTGGGAGACCCAGTACTTC
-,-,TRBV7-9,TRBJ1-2,CASTNEGDYGYTF,TGTGCCAGCACCAACGAGGGGGACTATGGCTACACCTTC
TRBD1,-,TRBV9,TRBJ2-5,CASSPMGQLLGTQYF,TGTGCCAGCAGCCCCATGGGACAGCTGCTTGGGACCCAGTACTTC
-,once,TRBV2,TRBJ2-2,CASSGDQFGELFF,TGTGCCAGCAGTGGTGATCAATTCGGGGAGCTGTTTTTT
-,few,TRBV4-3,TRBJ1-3,CASSQGVSIGNTIYF,TGCGCCAGCAGCCAGGGTGTCTCAATTGGAAACACCATATATTTT
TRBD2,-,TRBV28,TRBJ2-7,CASSGGGASGRAVEQYF,TGTGCCAGCAGTGGGGGCGGAGCTAGCGGGAGGGCGGTCGAGCAGTACTTC
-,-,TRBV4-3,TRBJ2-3,CASSQDWRESTDTQYF,TGCGCCAGCAGCCAAGACTGGAGGGAGAGCACAGATACGCAGTATTTT
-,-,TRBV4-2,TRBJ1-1,CASSLGGTGEAFF,TGTGCCAGCAGCTTGGGGGGAACAGGAGAAGCTTTCTTT
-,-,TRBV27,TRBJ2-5,CATLDPWGTQYF,TGTGCCACCCTCGATCCCTGGGGCACTCAGTACTTC
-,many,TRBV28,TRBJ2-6,CASSSPTGSGANVLTF,TGTGCCAGCAGTTCGCCGACAGGCTCTGGGGCCAACGTCCTGACTTTC
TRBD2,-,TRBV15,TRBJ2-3,CATSSLDFSGSQYTQYF,TGTGCCACCAGCAGCCTAGATTTTAGCGGGAGCCAATATACGCAGTATTTT
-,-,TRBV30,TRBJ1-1,CAAGKMNTEAFF,TGTGCCGCAGGAAAGATGAACACTGAAGCTTTCTTT
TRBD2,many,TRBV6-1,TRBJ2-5,CASSELAGGPETQYF,TGTGCCAGCAGTGAACTAGCGGGAGGGCCAGAGACCCAGTACTTC
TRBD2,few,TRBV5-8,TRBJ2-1,CASSLGLGGNNEQFF,TGTGCCAGCAGCTTGGGTTTGGGAGGGAACAATGAGCAGTTCTTC
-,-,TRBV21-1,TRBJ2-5,CASSKRPGLGLWRETQYF,TGTGCCAGCAGCAAAAGACCGGGACTAGGTCTCTGGAGGGAGACCCAGTACTTC
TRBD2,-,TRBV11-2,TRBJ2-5,CASSSNLAGGSQVQETQYF,TGTGCCAGCAGCTCCAACCTAGCGGGAGGGTCCCAGGTCCAAGAGACCCAGTACTTC
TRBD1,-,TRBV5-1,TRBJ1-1,CASSLALGRGQGEAFF,TGCGCCAGCAGCTTGGCCTTGGGCAGGGGGCAAGGTGAAGCTTTCTTT
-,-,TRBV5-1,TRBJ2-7,CASSARAPSYEQYF,TGCGCCAGCAGCGCCCGGGCCCCCTCCTACGAGCAGTACTTC
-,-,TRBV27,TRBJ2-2,CASSWTGPRSGLFF,TGTGCCAGCAGTTGGACGGGACCCAGATCGGGGCTGTTTTTT
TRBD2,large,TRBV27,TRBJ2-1,CASSPGTSGRNEQFF,TGTGCCAGCAGTCCGGGGACTAGCGGGAGGAATGAGCAGTTCTTC
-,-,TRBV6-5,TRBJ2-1,CASSGGTALYNEQFF,TGTGCCAGCAGTGGGGGGACAGCGCTGTACAATGAGCAGTTCTTC
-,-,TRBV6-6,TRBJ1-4,CASSSPLTNEKLFF,TGTGCCAGCAGTTCGCCTCTAACTAATGAAAAACTGTTTTTT
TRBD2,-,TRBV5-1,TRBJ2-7,CASSLAGRGDEQYF,TGCGCCAGCAGCTTGGCCGGGAGGGGAGACGAGCAGTACTTC
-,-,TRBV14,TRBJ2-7,CASSFQGWKYEQYF,TGTGCCAGCAGCTTCCAGGGGTGGAAGTACGAGCAGTACTTC
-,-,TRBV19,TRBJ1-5,CASSGVLNQPQHF,TGTGCCAGCTCGGGGGTGCTCAATCAGCCCCAGCATTTT
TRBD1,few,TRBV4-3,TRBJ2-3,CASSETGETDTQYF,TGCGCCAGCAGCGAGACAGGGGAGACCGATACGCAGTATTTT
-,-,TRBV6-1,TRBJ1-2,CASSSTGLDYGYTF,TGTGCCAGCAGTAGTACAGGGTTGGATTATGGCTACACCTTC
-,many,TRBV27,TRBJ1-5,CASSSTGGAQPQHF,TGTGCCAGCAGTTCGACGGGGGGCGCTCAGCCCCAGCATTTT
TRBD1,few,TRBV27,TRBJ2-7,CASSLSGQGSYEQYF,TGTGCCAGCAGTTTATCCGGACAGGGGAGCTACGAGCAGTACTTC
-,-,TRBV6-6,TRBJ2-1,CASSDGTKSYNEQFF,TGTGCCAGCAGTGACGGGACAAAATCCTACAATGAGCAGTTCTTC
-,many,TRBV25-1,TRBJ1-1,CASSVLTEAFF,TGTGCCAGCAGTGTACTTACTGAAGCTTTCTTT
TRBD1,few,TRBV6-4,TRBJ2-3,CASSDQGATDTQYF,TGTGCCAGCAGCGATCAGGGGGCTACAGATACGCAGTATTTT
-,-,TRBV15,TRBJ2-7,CATSKSSRYEQYF,TGTGCCACCAGCAAATCTAGCCGCTACGAGCAGTACTTC